This T cell receptor (beta chain) was profiled in a study of blood T cell repertoires in COVID-19. Germline V gene lookup returns CDR1 WSHSY and CDR2 SAAADI. This CDR3 is built from 14 residues. Trimming took off 5 bases at V and 4 bases at J, with 14 bases between the two ends. As processed by the authors: From reference gene primer amplification, estimates of nucleated cell counts were derived. Repertoires were generated with immunoSEQ multiplex PCR, while TCRdb's copy carries only in-frame clones and drops some. The V and J calls and clone size are taken from that table; D and trimming were inferred from the DNA. In the table there are 200,000 to 300,000 clones, 65% to 85% of which are singletons.

V usage is TRBV10-2 and J usage is TRBJ1-1; possibly TRBD1 for D (5 bases). Sequenced material: peripheral blood. The TCR comes from a human donor in a cohort sampled during active COVID-19. CDR3 DNA: TGCGCCAGCAGTCCACAGGAACTTAGCACTGAAGCTTTCTTT. The encoded protein is CASSPQELSTEAFF.